This passage covers 8 T cell receptor beta chains from one sample sequenced in a study of blood T cell repertoires in COVID-19. Profiled with immunoSEQ multiplex PCR; TCRdb holds only in-frame clones, not every one. The data hold 250,000 to 300,000 clones, with approximately 90% observed a single time. Sequenced sample: peripheral blood. The origin of the receptors is a woman between 25 and 40 years old with active or convalescent COVID-19.

This sequence joins TRBV3-1 (or the pseudogene TRBV3-2) and TRBJ2-5; tentatively, D is TRBD1 (6 bases). The length of the CDR3 is 15 residues. The germline V gene encodes CDR1 LGHDT and CDR2 YNNKEL (reference sequence). Between the trimmed V and J ends, which lost 3 bases and 5 bases, there was a span of 16 bases. CDR3 in amino acids: CASSHAGTPGETQYF. CDR3 coding DNA: TGTGCCAGCAGCCACGCCGGGACACCAGGGGAGACCCAGTACTTC.

This chain joins TRBV5-1 and TRBJ2-5, with a tentative D call TRBD2 (6 bases). From germline, CDR1 is SGHRS and CDR2 YFSETQ. The CDR3 length is 15 residues. Trimming cost V 3 bases and J 5 bases, with 17 bases left between them. CDR3 amino acids: CASSSPGGAGETQYF. DNA for the CDR3: TGCGCCAGCAGCTCCCCTGGAGGGGCGGGGGAGACCCAGTACTTC.

V is TRBV6-6 and J is TRBJ1-6; D is unclear. Germline CDR1 is MNHNY and CDR2 is SVGAGI (reference sequence). The CDR3 is made up of 16 amino acids. Trimming shortened V by 0 bases and J by 2 bases, and 8 bases separated the two germline ends. The CDR3 DNA is TGTGCCAGCAGTTACTCGCAGGCGACCTATAATTCACCCCTCCACTTT. It codes for CASSYSQATYNSPLHF.

This clone was observed a handful of times. The J gene is TRBJ2-1, the V gene TRBV18, with D hard to call. This CDR3 has 16 residues. V dropped 2 bases and J dropped 0 bases, with 11 bases sitting between them. Germline-derived CDR1 and CDR2 are KGHSH and LQKENI. Here the CDR3 DNA reads TGTGCCAGCTCACCATATCGAGTTTTCTCCTACAATGAGCAGTTCTTC. Translating it yields CASSPYRVFSYNEQFF.

This chain links TRBV23-1 with TRBJ1-5, with a tentative D call TRBD1 (5 bases). TRBV23-1 is reported as an ORF; its role is uncertain. This CDR3 has 14 amino acids. The ends were cut back, 6 bases at V and 4 bases at J, with 13 bases in the middle. CDR3 protein: CASRRGGRNQPQHF. The CDR3 nucleotides are TGCGCCAGCAGGCGGGGCGGCCGGAATCAGCCCCAGCATTTT.

The V gene is TRBV5-6, the J gene TRBJ2-7, with TRBD2 identical over 12 bases. Losses at the gene ends were 4 bases for V and 0 bases for J; bases not matched to a gene: 8. The CDR3 is 17 amino acids. Germline V gene data show CDR1 as SGHDT and CDR2 as YYEEEE. The CDR3 sequence is CASSKLAGGSLSYEQYF. CDR3 DNA: TGTGCCAGCAGCAAGCTAGCGGGGGGGAGCCTCTCCTACGAGCAGTACTTC.

This rearrangement joins TRBV30 to TRBJ1-4; 7 positions match TRBD1. Germline assignment: CDR1 GTSNPN and CDR2 SVGIG (reference sequence). The CDR3 sequence is 17 residues long. With 4 bases clipped from V and 4 bases from J, the junction kept 15 bases outside the gene matches. Written as DNA, the CDR3 is TGTGCCTGGACGCCTGACAGGGTTAGAGGAGGTAATGAAAAACTGTTTTTT. It is translated as CAWTPDRVRGGNEKLFF.

This sequence joins TRBV5-1 and TRBJ1-3; no clear D gene. The germline V and J ends were trimmed by 0 bases and 3 bases, with 13 bases remaining between them. Germline CDR1 reads SGHRS; CDR2 reads YFSETQ. The CDR3 loop spans 16 amino acids. The CDR3 nucleotides are TGCGCCAGCAGCTTGGTGCCAGGCCGGCTTGGAAACACCATATATTTT. This codes for CASSLVPGRLGNTIYF. The whole variable domain, filled in from reference TRBV5-1 and TRBJ1-3, reads KAGVTQTPRYLIKTRGQQVTLSCSPISGHRSVSWYQQTPGQGLQFLFEYFSETQRNKGNFPGRFSGRQFSNSRSEMNVSTLELGDSALYLCASSLVPGRLGNTIYFGEGSWLTVV.